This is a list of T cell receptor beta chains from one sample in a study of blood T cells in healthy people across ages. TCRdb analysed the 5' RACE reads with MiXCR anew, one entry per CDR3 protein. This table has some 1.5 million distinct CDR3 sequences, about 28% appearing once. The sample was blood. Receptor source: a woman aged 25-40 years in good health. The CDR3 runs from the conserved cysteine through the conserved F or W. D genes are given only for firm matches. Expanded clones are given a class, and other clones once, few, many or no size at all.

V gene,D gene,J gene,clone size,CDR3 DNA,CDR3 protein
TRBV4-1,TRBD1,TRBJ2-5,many,TGCGCCAGCAGCCTCGACAGGGGGACGGGCGAGACCCAGTACTTC,CASSLDRGTGETQYF
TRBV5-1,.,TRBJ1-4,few,TGCGCCAGCAGCTCGGGGTCAACTAGTGAAAAACTGTTTTTT,CASSSGSTSEKLFF
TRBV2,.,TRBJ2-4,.,TGTGCCAGCTTACAAACAGGGTTGGGAGACATTCAGTACTTC,CASLQTGLGDIQYF
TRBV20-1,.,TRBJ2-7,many,TGCAGTGCTAGATCCACATTCCGAAGGGGCGGAGGGTCCTACGAGCAGTACTTC,CSARSTFRRGGGSYEQYF
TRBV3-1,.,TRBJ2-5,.,TGTGCCAGCAGCCATACGGGGGGCCGGGGACAAGAGACCCAGTACTTC,CASSHTGGRGQETQYF
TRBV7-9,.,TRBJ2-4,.,TGTGCCAGCAACGACGGGACGGCCTACAATGAGCAGTACTTC,CASNDGTAYNEQYF
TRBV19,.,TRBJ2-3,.,TGTGCCAGTAGTATCTGGCGGAGAAGCACAGATACGCAGTATTTT,CASSIWRRSTDTQYF
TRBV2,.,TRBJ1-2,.,TGTGCCAGCAGTGCTTTTAGGGAAGCTAACTATGGCTACACCTTC,CASSAFREANYGYTF
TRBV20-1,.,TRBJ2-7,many,TGCAGTGCTAGAGATGAAACCTACGAGCAGTACTTC,CSARDETYEQYF
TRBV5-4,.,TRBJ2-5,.,TGTGCCAGCAGCTCTTTTGGGGGGGGGCCACGGACCCAGTACTTC,CASSSFGGGPRTQYF
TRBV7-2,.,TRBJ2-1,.,TGTGCCCCCATGGAAGACAGCGCCACAGATGAGCAGTTCTTC,CAPMEDSATDEQFF
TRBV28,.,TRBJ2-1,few,TGTGCCAGCACCTTAGGGGGAATGAGCTCCTACAATGAGCAGTTCTTC,CASTLGGMSSYNEQFF
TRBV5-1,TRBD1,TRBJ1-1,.,TGCGCCAGCAGCCCACGGACAGGGACCATGAACACTGAAGCTTTCTTT,CASSPRTGTMNTEAFF
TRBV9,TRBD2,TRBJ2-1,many,TGTGCCAGCAGCGCTCTAGCGGGGGAAAATGAGCAGTTCTTC,CASSALAGENEQFF
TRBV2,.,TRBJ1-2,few,TGTGCCAGCAGTGAACTGTCAGGGGAAGGCTACACCTTC,CASSELSGEGYTF
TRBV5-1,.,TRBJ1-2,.,TGCGTCAGCAGCTTGCTACTCGCTAACTATGGCTACACCTTC,CVSSLLLANYGYTF
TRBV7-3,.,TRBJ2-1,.,TGTGCTAGCAGCCCATATCCCGGGGGCTCCTACAATGAGCAGTTCTTC,CASSPYPGGSYNEQFF
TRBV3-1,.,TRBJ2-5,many,TGTGCCAGCAGCCACGGGACGGCGGAGACCCAGTACTTC,CASSHGTAETQYF